This T cell receptor beta chain emerged from a study of CD8+CD57+ T cells in acquired aplastic anemia. Turning to the study itself: Yields of DNA that came from sorted CD4+ and CD8+ cells averaged approximately 3.2 ug. Study results and limitations: Researchers report that around 29 CD8+ CDR3 sequences appeared in both patients and controls.

Germline V gene sequence: CDR1 SGHAT, CDR2 FQNNGV. With 3 bases removed from V and 7 bases from J, the gap between germline ends came to 17 bases. The CDR3 consists of 15 residues. The patients chosen for sequencing had shown expansion of CD8+CD57+ cells (detected by flow cytometry). There were no patients without severe acquired aplastic anemia. With regard to this clonotype: Its antigen is unidentified.

The study profiled TCR beta VDJ and CDR3 using genomic DNA as template. TCRdb itself ran the reads through MiXCR, one entry per CDR3 protein. The data hold some 160,000 distinct CDR3 sequences, with roughly 50% observed a single time. The chain links TRBV11-2 to TRBJ2-3, with D perhaps TRBD1 or TRBD2 (5 bases each). The sequence derives from a human donor with aplastic anemia. The sample consisted of sorted CD4+, CD8+, or CD8+CD57+ T cells (not recorded which) from PBMCs. The chain's CDR3 is CASSFRVGDGNTQYF. CDR3 DNA: TGTGCCAGCAGCTTCAGGGTCGGGGACGGGAATACGCAGTATTTT.